Listed below are T cell receptor beta chains from one sample, sequenced in a study of T cells after posttransplantation cyclophosphamide. The table came from immunoSEQ multiplex PCR; TCRdb's copy has only in-frame clones and leaves some out. The sample shows 25,000 to 30,000 clones, around 86% of them seen only once. Sequencing was carried out using PBMCs. The receptors originated from a man aged 45-65 years. CDR3s include the opening cysteine and the closing phenylalanine or tryptophan. Each record gives: J gene, clone size, V gene, D gene, CDR3 DNA, CDR3 protein. The D gene is left open where the match is weak. For some rows the clone size is stated as once, few or many, or as a class when expanded; others skip it.

J gene: TRBJ2-7
clone size: few
V gene: TRBV10-1
D gene: TRBD1
CDR3 DNA: TGCGCCAGCAGTGAGTCAATGGACAGGGGAGGATACGAGCAGTACTTC
CDR3 protein: CASSESMDRGGYEQYF

J gene: TRBJ2-1
clone size: .
V gene: TRBV7-9
D gene: .
CDR3 DNA: TGTGCCAGCAGCTTCCCCACGGGGGGCGGTGAGCAGTTCTTC
CDR3 protein: CASSFPTGGGEQFF

J gene: TRBJ2-7
clone size: .
V gene: TRBV14
D gene: TRBD2
CDR3 DNA: TGTGCCAGCAGCCAGATTCACGGGGGGGCTGCAGGCGAGCAGTACTTC
CDR3 protein: CASSQIHGGAAGEQYF

J gene: TRBJ2-5
clone size: .
V gene: TRBV15
D gene: TRBD2
CDR3 DNA: TGTGCCACCAGCAGAGATTGGGGCGGGGGAGAGGAGACCCAGTACTTC
CDR3 protein: CATSRDWGGGEETQYF

J gene: TRBJ1-1
clone size: .
V gene: TRBV7-9
D gene: .
CDR3 DNA: TGTGCCAGCAGCCTGGACGGGGGGCATCTGAACACTGAAGCTTTCTTT
CDR3 protein: CASSLDGGHLNTEAFF

J gene: TRBJ2-6
clone size: once
V gene: TRBV5-4
D gene: .
CDR3 DNA: TGTGCCAGCAGCCCTAACAGTGCCGGGGCCAACGTCCTGACTTTC
CDR3 protein: CASSPNSAGANVLTF

J gene: TRBJ1-5
clone size: .
V gene: TRBV2
D gene: .
CDR3 DNA: TGTGCCAGCAGTGCCCAGTCCAATCGGCCCCAGCATTTT
CDR3 protein: CASSAQSNRPQHF

J gene: TRBJ2-1
clone size: .
V gene: TRBV2
D gene: TRBD2
CDR3 DNA: TGTGCCAGCAGTTCCCTGGCTAGCGGGGTTAATTATGAGCAGTTCTTC
CDR3 protein: CASSSLASGVNYEQFF

J gene: TRBJ2-2
clone size: .
V gene: TRBV4-1
D gene: TRBD2
CDR3 DNA: TGCGCCAGCAGCCAAGTCATCCGACTAGCGCCCACCGGGGAGCTGTTTTTT
CDR3 protein: CASSQVIRLAPTGELFF

J gene: TRBJ1-3
clone size: .
V gene: TRBV19
D gene: TRBD1
CDR3 DNA: TGTGCCAGTAGGATGACAGGGGTCAACTCTGGAAACACCATATATTTT
CDR3 protein: CASRMTGVNSGNTIYF

J gene: TRBJ1-3
clone size: .
V gene: TRBV28
D gene: TRBD1
CDR3 DNA: TGTGCCAGCAGTTCGACGGGACAGGTAGAAAACACCATATATTTT
CDR3 protein: CASSSTGQVENTIYF

J gene: TRBJ2-5
clone size: .
V gene: TRBV9
D gene: TRBD2
CDR3 DNA: TGTGCCAGCAGCGTCATAGGGGCGGGGGAAGAGACCCAGTACTTC
CDR3 protein: CASSVIGAGEETQYF

J gene: TRBJ1-6
clone size: .
V gene: TRBV12-5
D gene: TRBD1
CDR3 DNA: TGTGCTAGTGGTTTCTCGGGGGGGACAGGGAATTCACCCCTCCACTTT
CDR3 protein: CASGFSGGTGNSPLHF

J gene: TRBJ2-1
clone size: .
V gene: TRBV19
D gene: .
CDR3 DNA: TGTGCCAGTAGTATTGGACAGTATTACAATGAGCAGTTCTTC
CDR3 protein: CASSIGQYYNEQFF

J gene: TRBJ1-4
clone size: few
V gene: TRBV5-8
D gene: .
CDR3 DNA: TGTGCCAGCAGCTTGTACAATAATGAAAAACTGTTTTTT
CDR3 protein: CASSLYNNEKLFF

J gene: TRBJ2-3
clone size: .
V gene: TRBV7-6
D gene: .
CDR3 DNA: TGTGCCAGCAGCTTAGAAGTGGGCCGCTCCGATACGCAGTATTTT
CDR3 protein: CASSLEVGRSDTQYF

J gene: TRBJ2-1
clone size: .
V gene: TRBV5-4
D gene: TRBD2
CDR3 DNA: TGTGCCAGCAGCCCAGGACTAGCGGCCTACAATGAGCAGTTCTTC
CDR3 protein: CASSPGLAAYNEQFF

J gene: TRBJ1-1
clone size: .
V gene: TRBV7-9
D gene: .
CDR3 DNA: TGTGCCAGCAGCCTCCGGTTAGGGGCCATGAACACTGAAGCTTTCTTT
CDR3 protein: CASSLRLGAMNTEAFF

J gene: TRBJ2-2
clone size: .
V gene: TRBV9
D gene: .
CDR3 DNA: TGTGCCAGCAGCCCTACCGGGGAGTTAGGCACCGGGGAGCTGTTTTTT
CDR3 protein: CASSPTGELGTGELFF

J gene: TRBJ1-1
clone size: few
V gene: TRBV2
D gene: .
CDR3 DNA: TGTGCCAGCAGTATGGGACCCAGGGGAAACACTGAAGCTTTCTTT
CDR3 protein: CASSMGPRGNTEAFF

J gene: TRBJ2-3
clone size: .
V gene: TRBV13
D gene: TRBD2
CDR3 DNA: TGTGCCAGCAGCTTATTCGGGAGGGCCAGAGATACGCAGTATTTT
CDR3 protein: CASSLFGRARDTQYF

J gene: TRBJ1-2
clone size: .
V gene: TRBV7-2
D gene: TRBD1
CDR3 DNA: TGTGCCAGCATGCGCCGGTGGACAGGCTATGGCTACACCTTC
CDR3 protein: CASMRRWTGYGYTF

J gene: TRBJ2-7
clone size: .
V gene: TRBV11-3
D gene: TRBD2
CDR3 DNA: TGTGCCAGCAGCAGACAATGGGCGGGAGGGACCTACGAGCAGTACTTC
CDR3 protein: CASSRQWAGGTYEQYF

J gene: TRBJ2-6
clone size: few
V gene: TRBV4-3
D gene: .
CDR3 DNA: TGCGCCAGCAGCCAAGATTCAGGGGTGCTTGGGGCCAACGTCCTGACTTTC
CDR3 protein: CASSQDSGVLGANVLTF

J gene: TRBJ1-2
clone size: .
V gene: TRBV11-2
D gene: TRBD1
CDR3 DNA: TGTGCCAGCAGCCTAGGGACAGGGGGAAACTATGGCTACACCTTC
CDR3 protein: CASSLGTGGNYGYTF

J gene: TRBJ1-2
clone size: once
V gene: TRBV29-1
D gene: .
CDR3 DNA: TGCAGCGTGGCGGGGTTACTCCTCGGCTACACCTTC
CDR3 protein: CSVAGLLLGYTF

J gene: TRBJ2-7
clone size: .
V gene: TRBV7-2
D gene: .
CDR3 DNA: TGTGCCAGCAGCTTATTTCGGGGCTCCTACGAGCAGTACTTC
CDR3 protein: CASSLFRGSYEQYF

J gene: TRBJ1-1
clone size: once
V gene: TRBV2
D gene: .
CDR3 DNA: TGTGCCAGCAGGCGGAGCCCTGAAGCTTTCTTT
CDR3 protein: CASRRSPEAFF

J gene: TRBJ2-3
clone size: once
V gene: TRBV9
D gene: TRBD1
CDR3 DNA: TGTGCCAGCAGCGTGGGACAGGCTACGCAGTATTTT
CDR3 protein: CASSVGQATQYF

J gene: TRBJ1-6
clone size: .
V gene: TRBV4-1
D gene: .
CDR3 DNA: TGCGCCAGCAGCCTGTCCGGGACTTATAAAGGATCACCCCTCCACTTT
CDR3 protein: CASSLSGTYKGSPLHF

J gene: TRBJ2-1
clone size: .
V gene: TRBV18
D gene: .
CDR3 DNA: TGTGCCAGCTCAGCGGGCGTCTCTTCCTACAATGAGCAGTTCTTC
CDR3 protein: CASSAGVSSYNEQFF

J gene: TRBJ1-5
clone size: few
V gene: TRBV2
D gene: .
CDR3 DNA: TGTGCCAGCAGTGGCAGCGGTGTGAGGCAGCCCCAGCATTTT
CDR3 protein: CASSGSGVRQPQHF

J gene: TRBJ2-1
clone size: .
V gene: TRBV7-3
D gene: TRBD2
CDR3 DNA: TGTGCCAGCAGCTTAGGGCCCTTGGCTAGCGGGAGATTAAGGAATGAGCAGTTCTTC
CDR3 protein: CASSLGPLASGRLRNEQFF

J gene: TRBJ2-7
clone size: .
V gene: TRBV7-6
D gene: TRBD1
CDR3 DNA: TGTGCCAGCAGCTTAGAGTATGGGACAGGGAGTATCGAGCAGTACTTC
CDR3 protein: CASSLEYGTGSIEQYF

J gene: TRBJ2-7
clone size: .
V gene: TRBV10-3
D gene: TRBD1
CDR3 DNA: TGTGCCATCAGAACGCCGGACAGGGACTACGAGCAGTACTTC
CDR3 protein: CAIRTPDRDYEQYF

J gene: TRBJ2-3
clone size: .
V gene: TRBV4-1
D gene: .
CDR3 DNA: TGCGCCAGCAGCCCTGGACCAGGGGCAGATACGCAGTATTTT
CDR3 protein: CASSPGPGADTQYF

J gene: TRBJ2-1
clone size: .
V gene: TRBV29-1
D gene: .
CDR3 DNA: TGCAGCTCCCTGGGGCTTGAGAACAATGAGCAGTTCTTC
CDR3 protein: CSSLGLENNEQFF

J gene: TRBJ1-5
clone size: .
V gene: TRBV4-3
D gene: .
CDR3 DNA: TGCGCCAGCAGCCAAGTGTACAATCAGCCCCAGCATTTT
CDR3 protein: CASSQVYNQPQHF

J gene: TRBJ1-6
clone size: .
V gene: TRBV28
D gene: TRBD1
CDR3 DNA: TGTGCCAGCAGCCCGGGTGGGACAGCGAATTCACCCCTCCACTTT
CDR3 protein: CASSPGGTANSPLHF

J gene: TRBJ2-3
clone size: .
V gene: TRBV29-1
D gene: .
CDR3 DNA: TGCAGCGGAGGGCGCACAGATACGCAGTATTTT
CDR3 protein: CSGGRTDTQYF

J gene: TRBJ1-6
clone size: .
V gene: TRBV7-2
D gene: .
CDR3 DNA: TGTGCCAGCAGCCTAAACACGGGATTTAATTCACCCCTCCACTTT
CDR3 protein: CASSLNTGFNSPLHF

J gene: TRBJ2-7
clone size: .
V gene: TRBV15
D gene: .
CDR3 DNA: TGTGCCACCAGCAGAGATTCAGAAAACGAGCAGTACTTC
CDR3 protein: CATSRDSENEQYF

J gene: TRBJ2-7
clone size: once
V gene: TRBV11-1
D gene: TRBD1
CDR3 DNA: TGTGCCAGCAGCTCAACAGGGGCCTACGAGCAGTACTTC
CDR3 protein: CASSSTGAYEQYF

J gene: TRBJ2-4
clone size: .
V gene: TRBV5-1
D gene: .
CDR3 DNA: TGCGCCAGCAGCTCTACTAGACTTTCCCCCCTTGAGGCCAAAAACATTCAGTACTTC
CDR3 protein: CASSSTRLSPLEAKNIQYF

J gene: TRBJ2-7
clone size: .
V gene: TRBV29-1
D gene: TRBD2
CDR3 DNA: TGCAGCGTCCGAAGGCGGGGACTAGAGACCGAGCAGTACTTC
CDR3 protein: CSVRRRGLETEQYF